The entry below gives a single T cell receptor beta chain sequence along with its context. Its antigen remains unknown. A junction boundary mismatches the germline segment, possibly from a read error. Regarding time point: newly diagnosed GD, antithyroid drugs for less than 3 months. Scientists built the TCR library using RNA that was extracted from PBMCs. Graves' disease diagnosis followed American Thyroid Association guidelines. Sequencing libraries for TCR beta were prepared with iRepertoire HTBI primers and Arm-PCR of CDR3 regions. TCRdb processed the multiplex PCR reads anew with MiXCR; each CDR3 protein has one entry. Here the sample spans about 540,000 distinct CDR3 sequences, roughly 14% being singletons. The CDR3 runs 13 residues. CDR1 and CDR2 from the germline V gene are SGHTA and FQGNSA. This record comes from a study of regulatory T cells in long-lasting Graves disease. Study-wide results and limits: Persistent Graves' patients showed reduced TCR diversity versus newly diagnosed patients.

These data are also associated with another study on T cells in Graves' hyperthyroidism and ophthalmopathy. This second study says: In the first-round RT-PCR of the TCR CDR3, the HTBI primer set was used.

The origin of this receptor is a man aged 30-40 years with Graves disease. This specimen was peripheral blood mononuclear cells (PBMCs), taken at new diagnosis, from a patient treated with antithyroid drugs. The rearrangement links TRBV7-2 to TRBJ2-7, with D unresolved. CDR3 protein: CASNLGAAYEQYF. In DNA, the CDR3 is TGTGCCAGCAACTTAGGAGCTGCCTACGAGCAGTACTTC.